This T cell receptor beta chain was obtained from a study of post-analysis software for immune sequencing data. Study summary: As for disease course, relapsing-remitting, secondary progressive and progressive-relapsing multiple sclerosis were all included. Study conclusions and caveats: Relative to controls, patients had 5 or 6 TRBV segments at higher frequency, with TRBV5-6, TRBV5-1 and TRBV20-1 among these.

This clonotype has at least ten counts. The target antigen is unknown. Germline CDR1 and CDR2: SEHNR and FQNEAQ (reference sequence). The junction had 2 bases not matched to a gene; V was cut back by 4 bases and J by 8 bases. The CDR3 is made up of 12 amino acids. Incorporated into the TCR beta cDNA libraries were unique molecular identifiers, which served to reduce PCR and sequencing biases. Between roughly 0.95 and 10 million T cells gave rise to hundreds of thousands of cDNA molecules. TCRdb reprocessed the PCR reads with MiXCR, giving one entry per CDR3 protein. The data hold 150,000 or so distinct CDR3 sequences, with roughly 34% observed a single time.

This TCR was recovered from a girl between 10 and 17 years old with multiple sclerosis. The chain employs TRBV7-9 and TRBJ2-7, with 10 nucleotides matching TRBD1. Sequenced here: blood, sampled after autologous hematopoietic stem cell transplantation. The CDR3 protein is CASSSGQGKQYF. In DNA, the CDR3 is TGTGCCAGCAGCTCGGGACAGGGGAAGCAGTACTTC.